These 10 T cell receptor beta chains originate from one sample sequenced in a study of identical twins. TCRdb redid the calling of the 5' RACE reads with MiXCR, one entry per CDR3 protein. This repertoire shows roughly 690,000 distinct CDR3 sequences, roughly 20% found once; its top ten account for 4% to 4.5%. These data were also reused for a study on T cells expressing NK-cell markers.

The material sequenced was PBMCs. Source of these receptors: a woman aged 18-29 years in good health.

This clonotype was recorded a few times. The rearrangement links TRBV10-1 to TRBJ2-7; D might be TRBD2 (5 bases). The CDR3 is made up of 12 amino acids. V dropped 4 bases and J dropped 3 bases, with 7 bases sitting between them. Germline V lookup: CDR1 WNHNN, CDR2 SYGVQD (reference sequence). The CDR3 DNA sequence: TGCGCCAGCAGTGGAGAGGGCTACGAGCAGTACTTC. This sequence encodes CASSGEGYEQYF.

As DNA, the CDR3 is TGCGCCAGCAGCTCAGACCAACCAGGGGTCCCCTCAACCCAGTACTTC. This codes for CASSSDQPGVPSTQYF. The chain combines TRBV5-1 with TRBJ2-5, with a weak D call TRBD1 (6 bases). Germline V gives CDR1 SGHRS, CDR2 YFSETQ. This CDR3 spans 16 amino acids. The V and J ends lost 3 bases and 8 bases respectively, with 23 bases between them.

The gene calls are TRBV20-1 and TRBJ1-1; D unclear. The germline gives CDR1 DFQATT, CDR2 SNEGSKA (reference sequence). Between the trimmed V and J ends, which lost 0 bases and 0 bases, there was a span of 11 bases. The CDR3 sequence is 15 residues long. CDR3 in amino acids: CSARDSAYLNTEAFF. CDR3 bases: TGCAGTGCTAGAGACAGCGCCTATTTGAACACTGAAGCTTTCTTT.

DNA for the CDR3: TGCGCCAGCAGCCAAGATCCGGGGAGGAACGAGCAGTACTTC. Translated, it gives CASSQDPGRNEQYF. The chain uses TRBV4-1 and TRBJ2-7; the D gene is possibly TRBD2 (6 bases). The CDR3 spans 14 residues. V lost 0 bases and J lost 5, with 11 bases in between. Germline V gene data show CDR1 as MGHRA and CDR2 as YSYEKL.

This clonotype turned up a few times. The rearrangement links TRBV12-3 or TRBV12-4 to TRBJ1-1; tentative D call: TRBD1 (5 bases). The CDR3 spans 16 residues. With 3 bases removed from V and 10 bases from J, the gap between germline ends came to 24 bases. CDR3 residues: CASSLNRDTEGFGAFF. The CDR3 nucleotides are TGTGCCAGCAGTTTGAATCGAGACACGGAGGGGTTTGGAGCTTTCTTT.

Many counts were recorded for this clonotype. The chain joins TRBV27 to TRBJ1-1; D not resolved. Germline CDR1 is MNHEY and CDR2 is SMNVEV (reference sequence). The CDR3 has 13 amino acids. V was cut by 3 bases and J by 1 base, with 6 bases left in between. This CDR3 reads CASSFSRNTEAFF. The CDR3 DNA reads as TGTGCCAGCAGTTTTAGCAGGAACACTGAAGCTTTCTTT.

The chain's CDR3 is CSARGSGPSYEQYF. The CDR3 DNA sequence: TGCAGTGCTAGAGGTAGCGGCCCCTCCTACGAGCAGTACTTC. The rearrangement uses TRBV20-1 and TRBJ2-7, with a weak D call TRBD2 (6 bases). CDR3 size: 14 residues. V was shortened by 1 base and J by 0 bases, with 10 bases between the two germline ends. Germline V gene sequence: CDR1 DFQATT, CDR2 SNEGSKA (reference sequence).

In DNA, the CDR3 is TGCGCCAGCAGCTTGGCCGGGAGCGGGCCCAAAAACATTCAGTACTTC. Translated: CASSLAGSGPKNIQYF. V and J are TRBV5-1 and TRBJ2-4, with D perhaps matching TRBD2 (6 bases). Per the germline V gene, CDR1 is SGHRS and CDR2 is YFSETQ. V was shortened by 0 bases and J by 2 bases, with 12 bases between the two germline ends. CDR3 length: 16 residues.

This clonotype was seen a few times. J is TRBJ1-2 and V is TRBV12-3 or TRBV12-4; no reliable D call. This CDR3 has 13 residues. The ends were cut back, 8 bases at V and 6 bases at J, with 16 bases in the middle. CDR3 nucleotides: TGTGCCAGCCGACCCCGGGTTATAGATGGCTACACCTTC. It specifies CASRPRVIDGYTF.

This clonotype has more than one count but fewer than ten. The rearrangement joins TRBV12-3 or TRBV12-4 to TRBJ2-5; D may be TRBD2 (6 bases). Deletions cut 3 bases from V and 7 bases from J, with 15 bases between. CDR3 length equals 14 residues. Written as DNA, the CDR3 is TGTGCCAGCAGTTTGAAAGGAGGGTCTGGGACCCAGTACTTC. The encoded protein is CASSLKGGSGTQYF.